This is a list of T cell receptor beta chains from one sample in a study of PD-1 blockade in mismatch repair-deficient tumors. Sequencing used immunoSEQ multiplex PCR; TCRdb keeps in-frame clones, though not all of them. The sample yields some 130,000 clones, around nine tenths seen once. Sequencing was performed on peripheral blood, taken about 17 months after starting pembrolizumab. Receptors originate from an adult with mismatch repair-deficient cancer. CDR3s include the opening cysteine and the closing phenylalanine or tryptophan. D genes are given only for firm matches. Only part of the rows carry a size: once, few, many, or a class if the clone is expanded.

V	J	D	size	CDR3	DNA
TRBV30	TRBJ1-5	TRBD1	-	CAWNSYGTENQPQHF	TGTGCCTGGAACTCGTACGGGACAGAGAATCAGCCCCAGCATTTT
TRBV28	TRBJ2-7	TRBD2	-	CASWGGGYEQYF	TGTGCCAGCTGGGGGGGAGGGTACGAGCAGTACTTC
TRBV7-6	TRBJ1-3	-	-	CASSWASGNTIYF	TGTGCCAGCAGCTGGGCTTCGGGAAACACCATATATTTT
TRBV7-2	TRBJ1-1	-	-	CASSLSLGGGNTEAFF	TGTGCCAGCAGCTTATCGTTGGGGGGCGGTAACACTGAAGCTTTCTTT
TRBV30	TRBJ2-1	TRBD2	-	CAWSDLTSGGYNEQFF	TGTGCCTGGAGCGACCTAACTAGCGGAGGATACAATGAGCAGTTCTTC
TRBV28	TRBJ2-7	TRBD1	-	CASSPPGQGAYEQYF	TGTGCCAGCAGTCCCCCGGGACAGGGGGCCTACGAGCAGTACTTC
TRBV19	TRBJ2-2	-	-	CASRGGGGTGELFF	TGTGCCAGTAGGGGAGGGGGCGGAACCGGGGAGCTGTTTTTT
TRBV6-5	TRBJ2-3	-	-	CASSSGLSATDTQYF	TGTGCCAGCAGCTCCGGACTTTCCGCCACAGATACGCAGTATTTT
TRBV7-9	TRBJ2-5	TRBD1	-	CASSLAGTGSEETQYF	TGTGCCAGCAGCTTAGCGGGGACAGGGTCCGAAGAGACCCAGTACTTC
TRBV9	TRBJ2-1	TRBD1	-	CASSLGDSAYNEQFF	TGTGCCAGCAGCTTAGGGGACAGCGCCTACAATGAGCAGTTCTTC
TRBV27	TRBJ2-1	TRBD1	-	CASSLEGQGYNEQFF	TGTGCCAGCAGTTTAGAGGGACAGGGGTACAATGAGCAGTTCTTC
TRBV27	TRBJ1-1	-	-	CASSLSGGGTEAFF	TGTGCCAGCAGTTTGTCCGGGGGGGGAACTGAAGCTTTCTTT
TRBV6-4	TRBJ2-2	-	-	CASSPQPTGELFF	TGTGCCAGCAGTCCGCAGCCCACCGGGGAGCTGTTTTTT
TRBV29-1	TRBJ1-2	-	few	CSALSNYGYTF	TGCAGCGCCCTGTCGAACTATGGCTACACCTTC
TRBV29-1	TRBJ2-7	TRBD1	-	CSVVQGQESSYEQYF	TGCAGCGTTGTTCAGGGACAGGAGAGCTCCTACGAGCAGTACTTC
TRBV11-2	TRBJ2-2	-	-	CASSSILPGELFF	TGTGCCAGCAGCTCCATATTACCCGGGGAGCTGTTTTTT
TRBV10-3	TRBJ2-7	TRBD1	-	CAISESGQGEQYF	TGTGCCATCAGTGAGTCGGGACAGGGGGAGCAGTACTTC
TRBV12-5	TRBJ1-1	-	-	CASGLFSFRDTEAFF	TGTGCTAGTGGTTTGTTTAGCTTCAGGGACACTGAAGCTTTCTTT
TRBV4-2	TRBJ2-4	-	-	CASSQEDRTKNIQYF	TGTGCCAGCAGCCAAGAGGACAGAACCAAAAACATTCAGTACTTC
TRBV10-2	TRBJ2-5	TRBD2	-	CASSESTAGGAETQYF	TGCGCCAGCAGTGAGTCGACGGCGGGAGGGGCAGAGACCCAGTACTTC
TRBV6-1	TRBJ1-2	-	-	CASSERGTSYGYTF	TGTGCCAGCAGTGAAAGGGGGACAAGCTATGGCTACACCTTC
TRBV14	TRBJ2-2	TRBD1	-	CASSLRGHSNTGELFF	TGTGCCAGCAGCCTCAGGGGGCACTCGAACACCGGGGAGCTGTTTTTT
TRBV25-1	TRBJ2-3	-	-	CASSDGGRDTQYF	TGTGCCAGCAGTGACGGGGGTAGAGATACGCAGTATTTT
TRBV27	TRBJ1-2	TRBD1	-	CASSTRTGTKVEGYTF	TGTGCCAGCAGTACTCGGACAGGGACGAAGGTGGAAGGCTACACCTTC
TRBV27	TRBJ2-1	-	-	CASSALSSYNEQFF	TGTGCCAGCAGCGCACTTAGCTCCTACAATGAGCAGTTCTTC
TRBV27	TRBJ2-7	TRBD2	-	CASMRTSGSEQYF	TGTGCCAGCATGCGGACTAGCGGGAGCGAGCAGTACTTC
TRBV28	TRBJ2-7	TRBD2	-	CASSPRGGIRSYEQYF	TGTGCCAGCAGTCCGCGGGGGGGGATCCGTTCCTACGAGCAGTACTTC